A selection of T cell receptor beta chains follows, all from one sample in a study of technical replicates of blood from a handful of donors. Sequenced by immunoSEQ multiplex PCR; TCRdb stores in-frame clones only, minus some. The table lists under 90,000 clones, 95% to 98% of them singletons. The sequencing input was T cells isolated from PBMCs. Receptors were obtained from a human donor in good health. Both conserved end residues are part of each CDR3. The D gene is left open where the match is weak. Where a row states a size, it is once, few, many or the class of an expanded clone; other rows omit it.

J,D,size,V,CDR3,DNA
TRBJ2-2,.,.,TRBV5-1,CASGTGQNTGELFF,TGCGCCAGCGGGACGGGACAGAACACCGGGGAGCTGTTTTTT
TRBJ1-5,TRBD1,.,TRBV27,CASSWTGQVDQPQHF,TGTGCCAGCAGTTGGACAGGACAGGTGGATCAGCCCCAGCATTTT
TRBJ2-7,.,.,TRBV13,CASSLAVAYHEQYF,TGTGCCAGCAGCTTAGCCGTGGCTTACCACGAGCAGTACTTC
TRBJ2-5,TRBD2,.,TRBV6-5,CATRDGGSGETQYF,TGTGCCACCCGGGACGGGGGGTCTGGAGAGACCCAGTACTTC
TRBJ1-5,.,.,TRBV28,CASNPGGPGQLNQPQHF,TGTGCCAGCAACCCTGGGGGCCCCGGACAGCTCAATCAGCCCCAGCATTTT
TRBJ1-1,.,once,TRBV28,CASSTSGTKGNTEAFF,TGTGCCAGCAGTACATCCGGGACAAAGGGAAACACTGAAGCTTTCTTT
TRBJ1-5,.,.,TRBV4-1,CASRDIGVNQPQHF,TGCGCCAGCCGTGATATAGGGGTGAATCAGCCCCAGCATTTT
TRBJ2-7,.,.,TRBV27,CASRRQTGEFFGQYF,TGTGCCAGCAGGCGTCAGACAGGCGAGTTTTTCGGGCAGTACTTC
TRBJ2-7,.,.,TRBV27,CASSLGPVIPYEQYF,TGTGCCAGCAGTTTAGGGCCCGTAATTCCCTACGAGCAGTACTTC
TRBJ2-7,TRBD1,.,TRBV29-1,CSVGGQGVREQYF,TGCAGCGTTGGCGGACAGGGCGTTAGAGAGCAGTACTTC
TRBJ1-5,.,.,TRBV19,CASSSRGLRSQHF,TGTGCCAGTAGTTCCAGGGGCTTGAGGTCCCAGCATTTT
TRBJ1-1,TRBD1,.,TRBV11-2,CASSFGDRVGAFF,TGTGCCAGCAGCTTTGGAGACAGGGTGGGAGCTTTCTTT
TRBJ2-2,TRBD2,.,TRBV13,CASSLVSSGTGELFF,TGTGCCAGCAGCTTAGTGTCTAGCGGGACCGGGGAGCTGTTTTTT
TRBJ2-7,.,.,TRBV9,CASERRISYEQYF,TGTGCCAGCGAGAGGAGAATATCCTACGAGCAGTACTTC
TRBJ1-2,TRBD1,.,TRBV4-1,CASSYDRGGYTF,TGCGCCAGCAGCTATGACAGGGGCGGCTACACCTTC
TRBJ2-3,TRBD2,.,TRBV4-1,CASSPLSGAITDTQYF,TGCGCCAGCAGCCCATTGAGCGGGGCGATCACAGATACGCAGTATTTT
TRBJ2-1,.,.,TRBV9,CASSVGDSRIAEQFF,TGTGCCAGCAGCGTAGGAGATAGCCGGATAGCCGAGCAGTTCTTC